This TCR beta chain emerged from a study of PD-1 blockade in classical Hodgkin lymphoma. The overall study: Nivolumab was administered to patients intravenously at 3 mg/kg every 2 weeks. Overall study results and limits: According to reports, newly diagnosed patients had lower baseline TCR diversity than healthy donors, and relapsed/refractory patients had lower baseline TCR diversity still. There remain no defined causes for the repertoire differences, which possibly reflect disease activity or prior therapy.

The CDR3 is 12 amino acids. Germline V gene data show CDR1 as SQVTM and CDR2 as ANQGSEA. The ends were cut back, 4 bases at V and 2 bases at J, with 6 bases in the middle. Every patient relapsed after autologous stem cell transplantation, and brentuximab vedotin exposure varied. Investigators isolated CD4+ T cells from thawed PBMCs through magnetic negative selection. Relapsed/refractory classical Hodgkin lymphoma patients had complete, partial or progressive responses. Sequencing used immunoSEQ multiplex PCR; TCRdb keeps in-frame clones, though not all of them. The repertoire holds roughly 3,900 clones, with 60% to 85% as singletons. For this clone: Its antigen is still unknown.

Source: CD4+ T cells from blood, taken at baseline. The TCR sequence derives from a human donor with classical Hodgkin lymphoma. The chain couples TRBV29-1 to TRBJ1-3; D unresolved. The CDR3: CSVVSTGNTIYF. The CDR3, as DNA: TGCAGCGTTGTATCCACTGGAAACACCATATATTTT.